This is a list of T cell receptor beta chains from one sample in a study of T cells in Graves' hyperthyroidism and ophthalmopathy. TCRdb used MiXCR to reprocess the multiplex PCR reads, holding one entry per CDR3 protein. Of 500,000 to 750,000 distinct CDR3 sequences in the sample, about 43% were seen once. The material sequenced was peripheral blood or thyroid tissue (not recorded which). The source is a woman younger than 35 with Graves' hyperthyroidism. CDR3s include the opening cysteine and the closing phenylalanine or tryptophan. A D gene is named only where the DNA matches it firmly. Some rows mark clone size as missing; the rest say once, few, many or name a class of expanded clone.

CDR3aa,CDR3nt,len,v_gene,j_gene,d_gene,abundance
CASRKGQGADTEAFF,TGTGCCAGCAGAAAGGGACAGGGGGCAGACACTGAAGCTTTCTTT,15,TRBV12-3/TRBV12-4,TRBJ1-1,TRBD1,many
CSVSDPTVPNYGYTF,TGCAGCGTGTCCGATCCAACCGTGCCAAACTATGGCTACACCTTC,15,TRBV29-1,TRBJ1-2,.,many
CAIRGQGRNEKLFF,TGTGCCATCAGGGGGCAGGGGCGGAATGAAAAACTGTTTTTT,14,TRBV10-3,TRBJ1-4,.,.
CATSKLCGDEKLFF,TGTGCCACCAGCAAACTCTGTGGAGATGAAAAACTGTTTTTT,14,TRBV15,TRBJ1-4,.,many
CAITREGQTTGYTF,TGTGCCATCACCCGAGAGGGACAGACGACTGGCTACACCTTC,14,TRBV10-3,TRBJ1-2,TRBD1,many
CSSPRDRNTEAFF,TGCAGCTCACCACGGGACAGGAACACTGAAGCTTTCTTT,13,TRBV29-1,TRBJ1-1,TRBD1,.
CSARFTGTGELFF,TGCAGTGCTAGATTTACAGGAACCGGGGAGCTGTTTTTT,13,TRBV20-1,TRBJ2-2,.,many
CATSEATTGFSGANVLTF,TGTGCCACCAGTGAAGCTACGACAGGGTTCTCTGGGGCCAACGTCCTGACTTTC,18,TRBV24-1,TRBJ2-6,TRBD1,many
CATFWYSGNTIYF,TGTGCCACCTTTTGGTACTCTGGAAACACCATATATTTT,13,TRBV6-6,TRBJ1-3,.,many
CASSLRTRQETQYF,TGTGCCAGCAGTTTAAGGACGAGACAAGAGACCCAGTACTTC,14,TRBV12-3/TRBV12-4,TRBJ2-5,.,many
CASSPKDEQYF,TGTGCCAGCTCACCTAAGGACGAGCAGTACTTC,11,TRBV18,TRBJ2-7,.,many
CASSMVAEFNYGYTF,TGTGCCAGTAGTATGGTGGCAGAATTTAACTATGGCTACACCTTC,15,TRBV19,TRBJ1-2,.,many
CSNGGSGAVNEQFF,TGCAGCAATGGAGGTAGCGGGGCCGTCAATGAGCAGTTCTTC,14,TRBV29-1,TRBJ2-1,TRBD2,few
CAWSVSGVGEQYF,TGTGCCTGGAGTGTGAGCGGGGTGGGGGAGCAGTACTTC,13,TRBV30,TRBJ2-7,TRBD2,few
CASSDRGRAGANVLTF,TGTGCCAGCAGTGACAGGGGCAGGGCTGGGGCCAACGTCCTGACTTTC,16,TRBV6-1,TRBJ2-6,.,.
CASSSSGAGELFF,TGTGCCAGCAGCTCCTCAGGCGCCGGGGAGCTGTTTTTT,13,TRBV6-5,TRBJ2-2,.,.
CASRLLTGTGVFHEQYF,TGTGCCAGCAGGTTATTAACCGGGACAGGGGTTTTCCACGAGCAGTACTTC,17,TRBV5-6,TRBJ2-7,TRBD1,.
CASSLSRLPYEQYF,TGTGCCAGCAGTTTAAGTCGGCTGCCCTACGAGCAGTACTTC,14,TRBV12-3/TRBV12-4,TRBJ2-7,.,many
CSVFGRTGVETQYF,TGCAGCGTGTTTGGAAGGACAGGGGTAGAGACCCAGTACTTC,14,TRBV29-1,TRBJ2-5,TRBD1,many
CSARIGGREETQYF,TGCAGTGCTAGAATCGGGGGGCGGGAAGAGACCCAGTACTTC,14,TRBV20-1,TRBJ2-5,.,.
CATSDLGGSRYNEQFF,TGTGCCACCAGTGATTTAGGTGGGAGTCGATACAATGAGCAGTTCTTC,16,TRBV24-1,TRBJ2-1,.,few
CASSQELAGTLEFYEQYF,TGTGCCAGCAGCCAAGAACTAGCGGGGACCCTAGAGTTCTACGAGCAGTACTTC,18,TRBV4-2,TRBJ2-7,TRBD2,many
CSARNPRQGPMAEQYF,TGCAGTGCTAGAAACCCTCGGCAGGGGCCAATGGCCGAGCAGTACTTC,16,TRBV20-1,TRBJ2-7,.,few
CASSVEASGETDTQYF,TGTGCCAGCAGCGTAGAGGCTAGCGGGGAAACAGATACGCAGTATTTT,16,TRBV9,TRBJ2-3,TRBD2,.
CASCNRVRGSNQPQHF,TGTGCCAGCTGTAACAGGGTAAGGGGGAGCAATCAGCCCCAGCATTTT,16,TRBV6-1,TRBJ1-5,.,many
CASTLAGDGGELFF,TGTGCCAGCACCCTAGCGGGAGATGGCGGGGAGCTGTTTTTT,14,TRBV7-2,TRBJ2-2,TRBD2,.
CASNILRDIFNYGYTF,TGTGCCAGCAATATTCTCCGGGACATTTTTAACTATGGCTACACCTTC,16,TRBV7-9,TRBJ1-2,.,many
CASREGNRPGGYTF,TGTGCCAGTAGGGAAGGCAATCGGCCGGGTGGCTACACCTTC,14,TRBV2,TRBJ1-2,.,.
CSLTGGEETQYF,TGCAGCTTGACAGGAGGGGAAGAGACCCAGTACTTC,12,TRBV29-1,TRBJ2-5,.,.
CAWSVRDGANYGYTF,TGTGCCTGGAGTGTACGGGACGGAGCTAACTATGGCTACACCTTC,15,TRBV30,TRBJ1-2,.,.
CSARGDSEWKQFF,TGCAGTGCTAGAGGGGACTCAGAGTGGAAGCAGTTCTTC,13,TRBV20-1,TRBJ2-1,.,few
CASSNRVNSYGYTF,TGTGCCAGCAGTAACCGGGTCAATTCCTATGGCTACACCTTC,14,TRBV12-3/TRBV12-4,TRBJ1-2,.,many
CASSPDYSGNTIYF,TGTGCCAGCTCACCCGATTACTCTGGAAACACCATATATTTT,14,TRBV7-3,TRBJ1-3,.,.
CASTGGALSSPLHF,TGTGCCAGCACCGGGGGGGCATTGAGTTCACCCCTCCACTTT,14,TRBV7-2,TRBJ1-6,.,.
CASSSNRDRVYREQYF,TGTGCCAGCAGCAGCAATCGGGACAGGGTATACCGCGAGCAGTACTTC,16,TRBV13,TRBJ2-7,TRBD1,.
CASSIRSGAGQPQHF,TGTGCCAGTAGTATTCGGTCGGGGGCCGGTCAGCCCCAGCATTTT,15,TRBV19,TRBJ1-5,.,once
CSANGGQGGSEQYF,TGCAGTGCCAATGGAGGGCAGGGAGGTAGCGAGCAGTACTTC,14,TRBV20-1,TRBJ2-7,.,many
CASSEVGRVSYGYTF,TGTGCCAGCAGTGAAGTGGGGCGCGTAAGCTATGGCTACACCTTC,15,TRBV25-1,TRBJ1-2,.,.
CASSLRLSGNTIYF,TGTGCCAGCAGCTTACGTCTCTCTGGAAACACCATATATTTT,14,TRBV13,TRBJ1-3,.,many
CSAHQGAGDTEAFF,TGCAGTGCCCACCAGGGGGCCGGGGACACTGAAGCTTTCTTT,14,TRBV20-1,TRBJ1-1,TRBD1,.
CSGKGGTADTQYF,TGCAGCGGGAAGGGTGGTACTGCAGATACGCAGTATTTT,13,TRBV29-1,TRBJ2-3,.,.
CSVSTPPTDTQYF,TGCAGCGTTAGTACCCCACCCACAGATACGCAGTATTTT,13,TRBV29-1,TRBJ2-3,.,few
CASNRLNSEAFF,TGTGCCAGTAATAGACTGAACTCTGAAGCTTTCTTT,12,TRBV19,TRBJ1-1,.,many
CASMRQGTYEQYF,TGTGCCAGCATGCGACAGGGGACCTACGAGCAGTACTTC,13,TRBV2,TRBJ2-7,TRBD1,few
CASRRGSGGIGYNEQFF,TGTGCCAGTAGGAGAGGAAGTGGGGGAATTGGGTACAATGAGCAGTTCTTC,17,TRBV19,TRBJ2-1,.,.